This T cell receptor (beta chain) emerged from a study of blood T cell repertoires in COVID-19. This clone appeared once. This table comes from immunoSEQ multiplex PCR, and its TCRdb copy is limited to in-frame clones, with some not included. This sample carries more than 200,000 clones, around four fifths of them seen once, and the ten largest clones take roughly 2.7%. The CDR3 length is 16 residues. Trimming removed 0 bases from V and 7 bases from J, with 13 bases in between. Germline lookup yields CDR1 SNHLY and CDR2 FYNNEI. V usage is TRBV2 and J usage is TRBJ1-6; D gene unclear. The receptor was derived from a woman aged 70 to 79 with active or convalescent COVID-19. The sequencing input was peripheral blood. The CDR3 protein is CASSEAPTRLNSPLHF. The CDR3 nucleotides read TGTGCCAGCAGTGAAGCACCGACAAGGCTCAATTCACCCCTCCACTTT.